This entry lists 3 T cell receptor delta chains sequenced from one sample in a study of γδ T cells in repeated Plasmodium falciparum infection. Flow sorting of PBMC yielded separate Vgamma9/Vdelta2+ and Vdelta2-negative gammadelta T cell populations for bulk repertoire analysis. TCRdb repeated clone calling on the multiplex PCR reads with CATT. The data show 85,000 to 90,000 delta-chain clones, 1.4% seen once. Material for sequencing was gamma-delta T cells from blood. These receptor sequences come from a pool of human donors (malaria-infected and uninfected, not separated).

This clone has more than one count but fewer than ten. A far larger clone is one nucleotide away, so this likely arose from a read error. Other nucleotide sequences from this sample produce the same CDR3. V gene TRDV1 combines with J gene TRDJ1, with a possible D match to TRDD3 (6 bases). Trimming removed 0 bases from V and 2 bases from J, with 28 bases in between. Germline CDR1 and CDR2: TSWWSYY and QGS. The CDR3 is 21 residues long. CDR3 amino acids: CALGELKLLRAWGFRTDKLIF. Written as DNA, the CDR3 is TGTGCTCTTGGGGAACTAAAACTCCTCCGAGCTTGGGGATTTAGGACCGATAAACTCATCTTT.

This clone was seen more than once but under ten times. The protein held in TCRdb is that of a much larger clone and does not match this DNA's translation at residue 11, likely because of a read error; the protein shown is translated from the DNA. The J gene is TRDJ1, the V gene TRDV2, with 13 bases fitting TRDD3. There are 16 residues in the CDR3. The trim removed 6 bases at V and 3 bases at J, leaving 9 bases unmatched. The V gene's germline CDR1 is GEAIGNYY and CDR2 EKD. The CDR3 protein is CACTGGYAGDADKLIF. The CDR3 coding sequence is TGTGCCTGTACTGGGGGATACGCTGGGGACGCCGATAAACTCATCTTT.

This clone was seen only a few times. TCRdb lists the protein of a much larger clone for this DNA, which differs at residue 10, so this is likely a read error; the protein given here is translated from the DNA itself. V and J are TRDV1 and TRDJ1, with D possibly being TRDD2 (5 bases). The CDR3 length is 13 residues. Germline CDR1 TSWWSYY, CDR2 QGS. The V and J ends lost 6 bases and 4 bases respectively, with 12 bases between them. CDR3 nucleotide sequence: TGTGCTCTTGGCGAATTCCTCTACGATAAACTCATCTTT. Translated: CALGEFLYDKLIF.